This T cell receptor beta chain is drawn from a study of metastatic and nonmetastatic thyroid tumors. Study-wide context: Peripheral blood and tumor or nodule samples from malignant and benign thyroid patients were compared.

This clone was observed a few times. Antigen unknown. Original processing methods: A distant-metastasis classifier for papillary thyroid cancer was built using CDR3 differences across clinicopathological groups. TCRdb re-processed the PCR reads through MiXCR. The V and J calls shown here were made by TCRdb, not taken from the authors' results. The repertoire consists of about 7,900 clones, with 26% occurring once and the leading ten covering 6% to 7.5%. Broader study findings: Significantly higher TCR beta diversity was reportedly seen in malignant thyroid tumors than benign nodules, in blood and tumor.

Prior to thyroid surgery, none of the patients had received any treatment. This TCR came from a female donor with papillary thyroid cancer or a benign thyroid nodule (not recorded which). Some clones in this sample may be carry-over from other donors' samples. What was sequenced was adjacent normal tissue.

In DNA, the CDR3 is TGTGCCAGCAGTTTATACACTAGAGAGGATGAGCAGTTCTTC. It yields the protein CASSLYTREDEQFF. The rearrangement links TRBV27 to TRBJ2-1; perhaps TRBD2 as D (5 bases). This CDR3 is built from 14 residues. The V and J ends lost 1 base and 8 bases respectively, with 12 bases between them. Germline CDR1 reads MNHEY; CDR2 reads SMNVEV (reference sequence).